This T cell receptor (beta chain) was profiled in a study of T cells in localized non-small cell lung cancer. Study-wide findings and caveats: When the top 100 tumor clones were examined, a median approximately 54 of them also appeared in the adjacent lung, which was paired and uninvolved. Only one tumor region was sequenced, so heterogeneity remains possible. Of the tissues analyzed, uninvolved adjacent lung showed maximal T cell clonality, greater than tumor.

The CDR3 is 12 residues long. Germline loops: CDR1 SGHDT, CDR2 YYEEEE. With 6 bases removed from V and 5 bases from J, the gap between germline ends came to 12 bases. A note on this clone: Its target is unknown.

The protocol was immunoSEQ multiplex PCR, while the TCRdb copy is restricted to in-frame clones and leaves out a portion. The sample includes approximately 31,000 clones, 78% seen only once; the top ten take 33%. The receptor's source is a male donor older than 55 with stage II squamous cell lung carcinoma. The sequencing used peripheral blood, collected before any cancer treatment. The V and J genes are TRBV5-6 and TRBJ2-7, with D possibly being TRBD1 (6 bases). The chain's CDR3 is CASKGNRDEQYF. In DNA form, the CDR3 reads TGTGCCAGCAAAGGAAACAGGGACGAGCAGTACTTC.